This TCR beta chain was sequenced in a study of shared clonotypes between healthy human individuals (dated by TCRdb to about 2020). Study-wide context: The cohort comprised two women and a few men aged 18 to 49 years. To increase sequencing depth and limit assay-specific biases, different laboratories used diverse techniques to prepare libraries and sequence TCR repertoires. The study deeply sequenced blood TCR repertoires of about 5 healthy adults to estimate repertoire size and the extent of clonotype sharing between individuals. Between about 0.94 and 8.9 billion PBMCs per donor were obtained by leukapheresis. For each donor, CD4 naive and CD4 memory were each run on three plates, CD8 naive on two plates, and CD8 memory on one plate.

As for this clone: Its antigen remains undetermined. There are no base qualities to consult, and no much larger clone falls within one base.

CD8 naive samples consisted of CD45RO-negative cells that were positively selected for CCR7, yielding a CD45RA+CCR7+ population without TemRA cells. Donors were healthy HIV-negative adults with no recently reported acute infections or vaccinations. Every donor was a Caucasian adult residing in Nashville, Tennessee, USA. After blood collection by leukapheresis, PBMCs were isolated using Ficoll-Histopaque density gradient centrifugation and then cryopreserved in the vapor phase of liquid nitrogen. Analytical flow cytometry was used to check the purity and quantity of each magnetically sorted T cell population. Genomic DNA was isolated from each sorted fraction and quantified by UV absorbance on a Nanodrop 2000c. Broad study findings and their caveats: The genetic and exposure-history diversity represented was limited by the small number of donors. Pairwise subsampling indicated that sequencing depth was expected to affect the degree of clonotype sharing among donors. Rarefaction of sorted-subset datasets indicated incomplete sequencing despite the large sequencing depth. Sampling was limited to blood, and TCR repertoires in tissue likely differ from TCR repertoires in blood. Clonotypes shared by all four sorted-subset donors showed higher generation probabilities than non-shared clonotypes. Naive subsets generally had larger estimated clonotype richness than memory subsets did. Sharing across several donors was observed for 5% to 6.5% of naive CD4, under 4% of naive CD8, about 2.3% of memory CD4, and roughly 0.4% of memory CD8 clonotypes.

Using the deep immunoSEQ assay, multiplex PCR amplified TCR CDR3 regions from genomic DNA. For each cell subset, the extracted genomic DNA was distributed evenly across all wells of several immunoSEQ 96-well plates, and each plate served as one replicate. Each replicate PCR for sorted subsets received roughly 0.2 ug genomic DNA, equal to 30,000 or so T cell genomes. Purified libraries were measured with a Qubit 3.0 fluorometer, size-checked on a Bioanalyzer 2100, and measured again with the KAPA Library Quantification kit. Every immunoSEQ 96-well plate was sequenced on a separate single-read 150-cycle Illumina NextSeq 550 flow cell. The source study handled its data this way. Because the immunoSEQ output held only junctional sequences and lacked quality scores, the filtering could not match the filtering applied to full-length reads. To assign V/J genes and CDR3, sequences were annotated using PyIR, a Python wrapper for IgBLAST v1.9, with IMGT germline references. Any read was removed if the V/J assignment was weak (E-value above 1e-6), the CDR3 was missing, or the read contained stop codons, out-of-frame junctions, or ambiguous translated residues. V3J clonotypes were defined as sequences sharing an identical inferred V gene, J gene, and CDR3 amino acid sequence. Percentage overlap between repertoires was calculated by dividing the number of shared unique clonotypes by the size of the smaller repertoire. Repertoire richness was assessed with RTK rarefaction, the Chao1 estimator, and Recon v2.1 estimates of unobserved clonotypes. OLGA was used to compute generation probabilities for all TCRbeta clonotypes that the gDNA method yielded from a few donors. The clones in this table, taken by TCRdb from immuneACCESS, are in-frame only. Not every clone is retained; where verified, under half of the shortfall comes from an unresolved V gene, and the cause of the rest is unknown. V and J calls and clone size come straight from that table; D and trimming were deduced from the DNA. This sample holds about 2,200,000 clones; under 95% were observed only once. Clones ranked in the top ten supply 1.7% of the sample.

V and J lose 0 bases and 4 bases, and a span of 15 bases separates them. Measured from the cysteine to the phenylalanine, the CDR3 is 16 residues long. The CDR3 DNA has 48 bases and is translated from base 1. Via the germline V gene, CDR1 is SGHTA and CDR2 FQGTGA. The chain is made from TRBV7-3 and TRBJ1-2, with the D segment identity uncertain. Input material: naive CD8+ T cells from PBMCs. What the cell subset or site label conveys for this sample: CD45RA+CCR7+. This clonotype was obtained from a man aged 18 to 29 in good health. Some clones in this sample may be carry-over from other donors' samples. The DNA is as follows: TGTGCCAGCAGCTTAACGTACGGAGTGCCGTTCTATGGCTACACCTTC. This translates into CASSLTYGVPFYGYTF. The full variable domain, completed from the reference TRBV7-3 and TRBJ1-2 proteins outside the CDR3, reads GAGVSQTPSNKVTEKGKYVELRCDPISGHTALYWYRQSLGQGPEFLIYFQGTGAADDSGLPNDRFFAVRPEGSVSTLKIQRTERGDSAVYLCASSLTYGVPFYGYTFGSGTRLTVV.